This T cell receptor (beta chain) is from a study of breast tumors, draining lymph nodes, adjacent tissues. TCRdb reanalysed the multiplex PCR reads using MiXCR and keeps one entry per CDR3 protein. The repertoire includes 15,000 or so distinct CDR3 sequences, 47% of them detected once, and approximately 30% sits in the top ten. This clonotype was counted between two and nine times. This may stem from a read error, because a much larger clone lies one nucleotide away. Germline V gene lookup returns CDR1 MNHNS and CDR2 SASEGT. Trimming took 5 bases from V and 6 from J, leaving 7 bases between them. The CDR3 contains 12 residues.

The TCR sequence derives from a female donor with breast cancer. Some clones in this sample may be carry-over from other donors' samples. The sequencing input was tumor-adjacent breast tissue. The rearrangement uses TRBV6-1 and TRBJ2-2, with no clear D. The CDR3 spells CASSQSAGELFF. The DNA for the CDR3 is TGTGCCAGCAGTCAGTCTGCCGGGGAGCTGTTTTTT.